This is a list of T cell receptor beta chains from one sample in a study of control samples from healthy donors and cancer patients. Profiling relied on immunoSEQ multiplex PCR, and the TCRdb table lists in-frame clones only, not all of them. The table shows approximately 86,000 clones, with just over 90% occurring only once. The sequencing input was blood. The receptors derive from a woman aged 25 to 39 in good health. CDR3s include the opening cysteine and the closing phenylalanine or tryptophan. The order of the fields is D gene, clone size, V gene, J gene, CDR3 protein, CDR3 DNA. D genes are given only for firm matches. A row's size may be missing; if present it is once, few, many or a size class.

D gene: .
clone size: .
V gene: TRBV30
J gene: TRBJ1-2
CDR3 protein: CAWSVQAKLNYGYTF
CDR3 DNA: TGTGCCTGGAGTGTACAGGCTAAACTTAACTATGGCTACACCTTC

D gene: .
clone size: .
V gene: TRBV3-1/TRBV3-2
J gene: TRBJ1-2
CDR3 protein: CASSPGLNYGYTF
CDR3 DNA: TGTGCCAGCAGCCCCGGGCTTAACTATGGCTACACCTTC

D gene: TRBD1
clone size: .
V gene: TRBV30
J gene: TRBJ2-2
CDR3 protein: CAWNRQGAAGELFF
CDR3 DNA: TGTGCCTGGAACCGACAGGGGGCTGCCGGGGAGCTGTTTTTT

D gene: .
clone size: .
V gene: TRBV19
J gene: TRBJ2-1
CDR3 protein: CARSAGFGCNEQFF
CDR3 DNA: TGTGCCAGAAGCGCAGGGTTTGGGTGCAATGAGCAGTTCTTC

D gene: TRBD1
clone size: .
V gene: TRBV3-1/TRBV3-2
J gene: TRBJ2-7
CDR3 protein: CASSRGQGNSYEQYF
CDR3 DNA: TGTGCCAGCAGCCGCGGACAGGGTAATTCCTACGAGCAGTACTTC

D gene: TRBD1
clone size: .
V gene: TRBV18
J gene: TRBJ1-2
CDR3 protein: CASSLQGQESLYGYTF
CDR3 DNA: TGTGCCAGCTCACTACAGGGACAGGAAAGCCTCTATGGCTACACCTTC

D gene: .
clone size: .
V gene: TRBV18
J gene: TRBJ2-2
CDR3 protein: CASSPRGKPGINTGELFF
CDR3 DNA: TGTGCCAGCTCACCAAGAGGAAAACCAGGCATCAACACCGGGGAGCTGTTTTTT

D gene: .
clone size: .
V gene: TRBV14
J gene: TRBJ2-7
CDR3 protein: CASSQGMDYEQYF
CDR3 DNA: TGTGCCAGCAGCCAAGGGATGGACTACGAGCAGTACTTC

D gene: .
clone size: .
V gene: TRBV12-3/TRBV12-4
J gene: TRBJ2-2
CDR3 protein: CASTSGAGELFF
CDR3 DNA: TGTGCCAGCACCTCCGGGGCCGGGGAGCTGTTTTTT

D gene: TRBD1
clone size: once
V gene: TRBV7-9
J gene: TRBJ1-2
CDR3 protein: CASSPRQGNYGYTF
CDR3 DNA: TGTGCCAGCAGCCCGAGACAGGGGAACTATGGCTACACCTTC

D gene: TRBD1
clone size: once
V gene: TRBV5-6
J gene: TRBJ1-4
CDR3 protein: CASSRTGNEKLFF
CDR3 DNA: TGTGCCAGCAGCCGGACAGGGAATGAAAAACTGTTTTTT

D gene: .
clone size: .
V gene: TRBV30
J gene: TRBJ1-1
CDR3 protein: CAWSRRKGDTEAFF
CDR3 DNA: TGTGCCTGGAGTCGTCGGAAGGGTGACACTGAAGCTTTCTTT

D gene: .
clone size: .
V gene: TRBV29-1
J gene: TRBJ1-1
CDR3 protein: CSVDPRNTEAFF
CDR3 DNA: TGCAGCGTTGACCCCCGGAACACTGAAGCTTTCTTT

D gene: TRBD2
clone size: .
V gene: TRBV5-8
J gene: TRBJ2-7
CDR3 protein: CASRKRDSYEQYF
CDR3 DNA: TGTGCCAGCCGCAAGCGGGATTCCTACGAGCAGTACTTC

D gene: .
clone size: .
V gene: TRBV6-4
J gene: TRBJ2-3
CDR3 protein: CASSAEGTDTQYF
CDR3 DNA: TGTGCCAGCAGTGCAGAGGGAACAGATACGCAGTATTTT

D gene: .
clone size: .
V gene: TRBV6-6
J gene: TRBJ1-3
CDR3 protein: CASTSIFSGNTIYF
CDR3 DNA: TGTGCCAGCACCTCAATTTTCTCTGGAAACACCATATATTTT

D gene: .
clone size: .
V gene: TRBV7-9
J gene: TRBJ1-1
CDR3 protein: CASSLGYTEAFF
CDR3 DNA: TGTGCCAGCAGCTTAGGGTATACTGAAGCTTTCTTT

D gene: .
clone size: .
V gene: TRBV12-3/TRBV12-4
J gene: TRBJ1-5
CDR3 protein: CASSFRGQPQHF
CDR3 DNA: TGTGCCAGCAGTTTCCGAGGGCAGCCCCAGCATTTT

D gene: .
clone size: .
V gene: TRBV7-9
J gene: TRBJ2-5
CDR3 protein: CASSLFRGNQETQYF
CDR3 DNA: TGTGCCAGCAGCTTATTTCGGGGAAACCAAGAGACCCAGTACTTC

D gene: TRBD1
clone size: .
V gene: TRBV30
J gene: TRBJ1-4
CDR3 protein: CAWRDTGGNEKLFF
CDR3 DNA: TGTGCCTGGAGGGATACAGGGGGAAATGAAAAACTGTTTTTT

D gene: .
clone size: .
V gene: TRBV7-9
J gene: TRBJ2-7
CDR3 protein: CASSLTYEQYF
CDR3 DNA: TGTGCCAGCAGCCTAACCTACGAGCAGTACTTC

D gene: TRBD2
clone size: .
V gene: TRBV27
J gene: TRBJ2-1
CDR3 protein: CASSFLAGGSYNEQFF
CDR3 DNA: TGTGCCAGCAGTTTCCTAGCGGGAGGGTCCTACAATGAGCAGTTCTTC

D gene: .
clone size: .
V gene: TRBV2
J gene: TRBJ2-1
CDR3 protein: CASKWGMDEQFF
CDR3 DNA: TGTGCCAGCAAGTGGGGTATGGATGAGCAGTTCTTC

D gene: TRBD2
clone size: .
V gene: TRBV6-5
J gene: TRBJ2-7
CDR3 protein: CASSYSAGEVYEQYF
CDR3 DNA: TGTGCCAGCAGTTACTCCGCGGGAGAGGTGTACGAGCAGTACTTC

D gene: TRBD1
clone size: .
V gene: TRBV18
J gene: TRBJ1-2
CDR3 protein: CASSPQDRGPYGYTF
CDR3 DNA: TGTGCCAGCTCACCGCAGGACAGGGGACCCTATGGCTACACCTTC

D gene: .
clone size: .
V gene: TRBV19
J gene: TRBJ1-1
CDR3 protein: CASKSYTEAFF
CDR3 DNA: TGTGCCAGTAAGTCCTACACTGAAGCTTTCTTT

D gene: TRBD2
clone size: .
V gene: TRBV6-1
J gene: TRBJ2-7
CDR3 protein: CASSERRGGRYEQYF
CDR3 DNA: TGTGCCAGCAGTGAGCGGCGGGGGGGTAGGTACGAGCAGTACTTC

D gene: .
clone size: .
V gene: TRBV9
J gene: TRBJ1-3
CDR3 protein: CASSVGSGLRNTIYF
CDR3 DNA: TGTGCCAGCAGCGTAGGGAGCGGGCTTCGAAACACCATATATTTT

D gene: .
clone size: .
V gene: TRBV7-2
J gene: TRBJ1-4
CDR3 protein: CASSLMGGNEKLFF
CDR3 DNA: TGTGCCAGCAGCTTAATGGGGGGAAATGAAAAACTGTTTTTT

D gene: TRBD2
clone size: .
V gene: TRBV7-2
J gene: TRBJ2-1
CDR3 protein: CASSLESWLAGDIDNEQFF
CDR3 DNA: TGTGCCAGCAGCTTAGAATCTTGGCTAGCGGGAGACATTGACAATGAGCAGTTCTTC

D gene: .
clone size: .
V gene: TRBV19
J gene: TRBJ1-2
CDR3 protein: CASSIQTFGYTF
CDR3 DNA: TGTGCCAGTAGTATTCAGACTTTTGGCTACACCTTC

D gene: .
clone size: once
V gene: TRBV3-1/TRBV3-2
J gene: TRBJ1-4
CDR3 protein: CASSQERNNEKLFF
CDR3 DNA: TGTGCCAGCAGCCAAGAACGGAATAATGAAAAACTGTTTTTT

D gene: TRBD2
clone size: .
V gene: TRBV6-4
J gene: TRBJ2-1
CDR3 protein: CASSTQGTSGNNEQFF
CDR3 DNA: TGTGCCAGCAGTACTCAGGGTACTAGCGGGAACAATGAGCAGTTCTTC